The sequence of this T cell receptor beta chain was determined in a study of blood T cell repertoires in COVID-19. The CDR3 is 15 residues long. V was clipped by 1 base and J by 10 bases; unmatched bases: 7. Germline CDR1 is LGHDT and CDR2 is YNNKEL (reference sequence). This table comes from immunoSEQ multiplex PCR, and its TCRdb copy is limited to in-frame clones, with some not included. The table records 190,000 or so clones, more than 80% of them present only once. The TCR comes from a man younger than 40 who had recovered from COVID-19. The specimen was PBMCs or T cells enriched from blood (not recorded which). The chain uses TRBV3-1 (or the pseudogene TRBV3-2) and TRBJ2-1; 10 bases agree with TRBD2. The CDR3 reads CASSQVASGGGEQFF. As DNA, the CDR3 is TGTGCCAGCAGCCAAGTGGCTAGCGGGGGTGGGGAGCAGTTCTTC.